These 30 T cell receptor beta chains came from one sample sequenced in a study of shared clonotypes between healthy human individuals. Data came from immunoSEQ multiplex PCR; TCRdb stores just in-frame clones and leaves some out. Here the sample spans about 1 million clones, around 74% being singletons. Sequencing was performed on memory CD4+ T cells sorted from blood. Sample subset: CD45RA-negative fraction. The receptor set was obtained from a man aged 18 to 29 in good health.

J is TRBJ1-6 and V is TRBV7-2; no definite D call. The V gene lost 1 base and the J gene lost 8 bases, with 6 bases spanning the gap. CDR3 size: 13 residues. Germline CDR1 SGHTA, CDR2 FQGNSA. In nucleotides, the CDR3 is TGTGCCAGCAGCTTAGTGTGGGATTCACCCCTCCACTTT. It is translated as CASSLVWDSPLHF.

J is TRBJ2-7 and V is TRBV7-8; 10 nucleotides match TRBD2. Per germline, CDR1 SGHVS and CDR2 FQNEAQ. This CDR3 is built from 17 residues. V trimming: 5 bases; J trimming: 5 bases; junction bases outside the gene matches: 15. CDR3 in DNA: TGTGCCAGCAGCCCCCGATGGGAGCGGGAGGGCCCGGACGAGCAGTACTTC. Protein product: CASSPRWEREGPDEQYF.

The rearrangement uses TRBV5-8 and TRBJ1-6; D is ambiguous. This CDR3 has 14 residues. With 2 bases removed from V and 8 bases from J, the gap between germline ends came to 11 bases. Germline V gene sequence: CDR1 SGHTS, CDR2 YDEGEE. DNA of the CDR3: TGTGCCAGCAGCTTTTGGGGAAGGGATTCACCCCTCCACTTT. This gives the protein CASSFWGRDSPLHF.

V is TRBV12-5 and J is TRBJ2-3; 9 bases map to TRBD2. Germline trimming cut 6 bases from V and 2 bases from J; bases unmatched to any gene: 15. In germline, CDR1 is LGHNT, CDR2 FRNRAP. The CDR3 runs 18 residues. The CDR3 DNA follows: TGTGCTAGTGGCCCCGGTAGTTCTAGCGGGGCCTTCACAGATACGCAGTATTTT. Encoded protein: CASGPGSSSGAFTDTQYF.

This chain joins TRBV2 and TRBJ2-1; 10 bases are a match to TRBD2. After removal of 4 bases from V and 3 bases from J, the junction contained 6 bases not matched to a gene. Germline-derived CDR1 and CDR2 are SNHLY and FYNNEI. This CDR3 region has 16 residues. In DNA form, the CDR3 reads TGTGCCAGCAGTGGGGGAGCGGGAGGGTACTACAATGAGCAGTTCTTC. This encodes CASSGGAGGYYNEQFF.

This sequence joins TRBV15 and TRBJ1-2, with 7 nucleotides matching TRBD1. This CDR3 is built from 14 residues. Trimming cost V 5 bases and J 2 bases; bases outside gene matches: 5. CDR1 and CDR2 from the germline V gene are LNHNV and YYDKDF (reference sequence). The CDR3 nucleotides are TGTGCCACCAGCCCCGGACAGGCCAACTATGGCTACACCTTC. This encodes CATSPGQANYGYTF.

This clone was counted only a few times. The genes are TRBV10-3 and TRBJ1-1; D gene ambiguous. CDR3 length: 11 residues. V was cut by 3 bases and J by 10 bases, with 9 bases left in between. Germline-derived CDR1 and CDR2 are ENHRY and SYGVKD. CDR3 nucleotide sequence: TGTGCCATCAGTGATGCCCTGGCAGCTTTCTTT. Protein product: CAISDALAAFF.

With regard to this clone: Other DNA variants within this sample encode the same CDR3. The rearrangement uses TRBV20-1 and TRBJ1-2, with D uncertain. The CDR3 runs to 10 residues. V gave up 2 bases and J gave up 4 bases, with 2 bases separating them. Germline V CDR1 and CDR2: DFQATT, SNEGSKA (reference sequence). The CDR3 sequence is CSARSYGYTF. In nucleotides, the CDR3 is TGCAGTGCTAGATCCTATGGCTACACCTTC.

The chain recombines TRBV5-4 with TRBJ1-2, with unresolved D. Germline V gene data show CDR1 as SGHNT and CDR2 as YYREEE (reference sequence). This CDR3 spans 14 amino acids. V dropped 2 bases and J dropped 0 bases, with 8 bases sitting between them. The DNA of the CDR3 is TGTGCCAGCAGCTTACTCACCTCTAACTATGGCTACACCTTC. The encoded protein is CASSLLTSNYGYTF.

At least ten counts were recorded for this clone. The chain joins TRBV19 to TRBJ2-2; TRBD1 matches at 7 bases. Unmatched junction bases numbered 10, after V lost 6 bases and J lost 6 bases. Per the germline V gene, CDR1 is LNHDA and CDR2 is SQIVND (reference sequence). The length of the CDR3 is 15 residues. The CDR3 here is CASRRQGSKSGELFF. DNA for the CDR3: TGTGCCAGTAGGCGACAGGGATCGAAATCCGGGGAGCTGTTTTTT.

The chain is built from TRBV6-5 and TRBJ1-6, with D possibly TRBD1 on 6 matching bases. Germline CDR1 MNHEY, CDR2 SVGAGI. V lost 4 bases and J lost 7, with 17 bases in between. The CDR3 runs 16 residues. CDR3 nucleotide sequence: TGTGCCAGCAGTTCGCTCAGGGGCGCCCACAATTCACCCCTCCACTTT. This gives the protein CASSSLRGAHNSPLHF.

V gene TRBV18 combines with J gene TRBJ2-1, with D perhaps being TRBD1 or TRBD2 (5 bases each). This CDR3 spans 16 amino acids. Trimming pared 0 bases from V and 5 bases from J, leaving 14 bases between. Per the germline V gene, CDR1 is KGHSH and CDR2 is LQKENI. The CDR3 DNA sequence: TGTGCCAGCTCACCACCGGGGGTCCGGGAAGACAATGAGCAGTTCTTC. Translation: CASSPPGVREDNEQFF.

This clone was seen just once. The chain has TRBV6-5 and TRBJ2-1; possible D gene TRBD2, 5 bases. V lost 3 bases and J lost 4, with 7 bases in between. The CDR3 is 13 amino acids. Germline loops: CDR1 MNHEY, CDR2 SVGAGI. The CDR3 coding sequence is TGTGCCAGCAGTTATAGCGCATACAATGAGCAGTTCTTC. It codes for CASSYSAYNEQFF.

The chain joins TRBV5-1 to TRBJ2-1; TRBD1 matches at 7 bases. The CDR3 loop spans 16 amino acids. Germline loops: CDR1 SGHRS, CDR2 YFSETQ. The V gene end was trimmed by 1 base and the J gene end by 4 bases; junction bases not matched to a gene: 8. This chain's CDR3 is CASSLTAGGLYNEQFF. The DNA of the CDR3 is TGCGCCAGCAGCTTGACTGCAGGGGGTCTTTACAATGAGCAGTTCTTC.

This clone has ten or more counts. This chain connects TRBV7-9 to TRBJ1-4, with D tentatively TRBD1 (6 bases). Trimming left V 6 bases short and J 8 bases short, with 22 bases between. The germline V gene has CDR1 SEHNR and CDR2 FQNEAQ (reference sequence). This CDR3 is built from 16 residues. CDR3 region: CASRVEKGGASEKLFF. DNA for the CDR3: TGTGCCAGCAGGGTGGAGAAGGGGGGCGCCTCAGAAAAACTGTTTTTT.

The rearrangement joins TRBV18 to TRBJ2-3; maybe TRBD1 (6 bases). Germline CDR1 reads KGHSH; CDR2 reads LQKENI. The CDR3 has 15 residues. V was clipped by 1 base and J by 5 bases, with 13 bases between them. The CDR3 DNA reads as TGTGCCAGCTCACCACGATGGGGGCAGGAAGATACGCAGTATTTT. It yields the protein CASSPRWGQEDTQYF.

The DNA of the CDR3 is TGTGCCAGCAGTTTCCGACTAGGGGACACAGATACGCAGTATTTT. It is translated as CASSFRLGDTDTQYF. The chain is built from TRBV28 and TRBJ2-3; perhaps TRBD2 as D (6 bases). CDR3 length: 15 amino acids. V lost 3 bases to trimming and J lost 2 bases, with 12 bases between them. Per the germline V gene, CDR1 is MDHEN and CDR2 is SYDVKM.

The CDR3 nucleotides are TGTGCCAGCAGCTTACTCGGCCGCCAATCCACAGATACGCAGTATTTT. It encodes CASSLLGRQSTDTQYF. The V call is TRBV11-2, the J call TRBJ2-3; D gene ambiguous. CDR3 length: 16 amino acids. V gave up 2 bases and J gave up 2 bases, with 14 bases separating them. Germline CDR1 reads SGHAT; CDR2 reads FQNNGV. Full variable domain (missing parts from reference TRBV11-2 and TRBJ2-3): EAGVAQSPRYKIIEKRQSVAFWCNPISGHATLYWYQQILGQGPKLLIQFQNNGVVDDSQLPKDRFSAERLKGVDSTLKIQPAKLEDSAVYLCASSLLGRQSTDTQYFGPGTRLTVL.

This chain links TRBV7-8 with TRBJ1-1; D is uncertain. The CDR3 covers 13 residues. The V gene's germline CDR1 is SGHVS and CDR2 FQNEAQ. V lost 0 bases, J lost 5 bases, and 7 bases lay in between. The CDR3 reads CASSLARGTEAFF. The CDR3 DNA reads as TGTGCCAGCAGCTTAGCTCGGGGTACTGAAGCTTTCTTT.

This chain joins TRBV27 and TRBJ2-7; D remains ambiguous. Germline values: CDR1 MNHEY, CDR2 SMNVEV (reference sequence). This CDR3 has 14 residues. Trimming left V 5 bases short and J 0 bases short, with 11 bases between. CDR3 nucleotides: TGTGCCAGCAGTCCATGGCAGAGCTCCTACGAGCAGTACTTC. It codes for CASSPWQSSYEQYF.

This chain links TRBV2 with TRBJ1-5, with no clear D. V lost 7 bases to trimming and J lost 3 bases, with 10 bases between them. The CDR3 length is 13 residues. Germline V lookup: CDR1 SNHLY, CDR2 FYNNEI. In DNA, the CDR3 is TGTGCCAGCAAGGGAGGGAACAATCAGCCCCAGCATTTT. Protein sequence: CASKGGNNQPQHF. The whole variable domain, filled in from reference TRBV2 and TRBJ1-5, reads EPEVTQTPSHQVTQMGQEVILRCVPISNHLYFYWYRQILGQKVEFLVSFYNNEISEKSEIFDDQFSVERPDGSNFTLKIRSTKLEDSAMYFCASKGGNNQPQHFGDGTRLSIL.

As concerns this clone: The identical CDR3 is also encoded by other nucleotide sequences in the sample. This rearrangement joins TRBV7-9 to TRBJ1-3; no definite D call. Germline CDR1 is SEHNR and CDR2 is FQNEAQ (reference sequence). This CDR3 spans 14 amino acids. Trimming stripped 0 bases from V and 1 base from J, with 4 bases between. The CDR3 loop is CASSLAGSGNTIYF. The DNA for the CDR3 is TGTGCCAGCAGCTTAGCCGGTTCTGGAAACACCATATATTTT.

This chain connects TRBV2 to TRBJ1-4; D is unresolved. V lost 5 bases and J 0 bases, leaving 13 bases between the germline ends. The CDR3 length is 16 residues. Germline-derived CDR1 and CDR2 are SNHLY and FYNNEI. In nucleotides, the CDR3 is TGTGCCAGCAGTTTCCCCGACGGGTCAACTAATGAAAAACTGTTTTTT. This codes for CASSFPDGSTNEKLFF. Full variable domain (outside the CDR3, taken from reference TRBV2 and TRBJ1-4): EPEVTQTPSHQVTQMGQEVILRCVPISNHLYFYWYRQILGQKVEFLVSFYNNEISEKSEIFDDQFSVERPDGSNFTLKIRSTKLEDSAMYFCASSFPDGSTNEKLFFGSGTQLSVL.

The rearrangement uses TRBV25-1 and TRBJ2-7; D is possibly TRBD1 (6 bases). The germline CDR1 and CDR2 sequences are MGHDK and SYGVNS. V gave up 7 bases and J gave up 4 bases, with 14 bases separating them. The CDR3 has 13 amino acids. The CDR3, as DNA: TGTGCCAGCACCCCGGAAAGGGGGTACGAGCAGTACTTC. Encoded protein: CASTPERGYEQYF.

This clone was found a few times. The chain has TRBV7-9 and TRBJ1-5; D not certain. The CDR3 runs to 14 residues. Trimming shortened V by 1 base and J by 4 bases, and 8 bases separated the two germline ends. Per the germline V gene, CDR1 is SEHNR and CDR2 is FQNEAQ (reference sequence). CDR3 sequence reads: CASSLDGLNQPQHF. The CDR3 nucleotides read TGTGCCAGCAGCTTAGATGGCCTAAATCAGCCCCAGCATTTT.

With respect to this clone: The junction shows a germline mismatch at one end, possibly a read error. The rearrangement links TRBV5-1 to TRBJ2-1, with D possibly being TRBD1 or TRBD2 (5 bases each). Germline CDR1 and CDR2: SGHRS and YFSETQ. CDR3 size: 14 residues. CDR3 bases: TGCGCCAGCCGCTTTAGGGACGGCAACAATGAGCAGTTCTTC. As protein: CASRFRDGNNEQFF.

As to this clone: The identical CDR3 is also encoded by other nucleotide sequences in the sample. The chain uses TRBV5-1 and TRBJ2-7; D call uncertain. The V end was cut by 0 bases, the J end by 4 bases, with 11 bases between. Germline CDR1 reads SGHRS; CDR2 reads YFSETQ. This CDR3 region has 14 residues. In DNA, the CDR3 is TGCGCCAGCAGCTTGGATAGGGAACCTTACGAGCAGTACTTC. It is translated as CASSLDREPYEQYF.

The gene calls are TRBV5-4 and TRBJ1-5; D is ambiguous. CDR3 length: 15 residues. V dropped 0 bases and J dropped 6 bases, with 13 bases sitting between them. Germline-derived CDR1 and CDR2 are SGHNT and YYREEE (reference sequence). DNA of the CDR3: TGTGCCAGCAGCTTGGGGGGAAGCGGAGGTCAGCCCCAGCATTTT. It codes for CASSLGGSGGQPQHF.

The chain uses TRBV7-2 and TRBJ2-7; the D gene could be TRBD1 or TRBD2 (5 bases each). The CDR3 runs 14 residues. Germline lookup yields CDR1 SGHTA and CDR2 FQGNSA. V was shortened by 1 base and J by 2 bases, with 9 bases between the two germline ends. The CDR3 spells CASSLEQGPYEQYF. The CDR3 DNA is TGTGCCAGCAGCTTAGAGCAGGGACCCTACGAGCAGTACTTC.

The J gene is TRBJ2-1, the V gene TRBV19; D ambiguous. V was trimmed by 5 bases and J by 10 bases, leaving 15 bases between them. The CDR3 covers 13 residues. Germline V gene lookup returns CDR1 LNHDA and CDR2 SQIVND (reference sequence). The CDR3 nucleotides read TGTGCCAGTAGTCCCGGACGGAAAGGGGAGCAGTTCTTC. Translating it yields CASSPGRKGEQFF.